Following are 5 T cell receptor beta chains from one sample sequenced in a study of cytomegalovirus exposure and HLA in healthy donors. The PCR had 60 Vbeta and 13 Jbeta primers. Assay used: immunoSEQ multiplex PCR; TCRdb lists only in-frame clones, some missing. The sample has 57,000 or so clones, 70% to 80% seen once; the top ten hold roughly half. The sequenced material came from PBMCs. The source is a man aged 50-60 years in good health and CMV-seropositive.

J is TRBJ2-1 and V is TRBV6-1, with 7 bases matching TRBD2. This CDR3 comprises 16 residues. J was trimmed by 0 bases and V by 4 bases; bases with no gene match: 6. Germline V CDR1 and CDR2: MNHNS, SASEGT. Written as DNA, the CDR3 is TGTGCCAGCAGTGGGGCTAGCGGAAGCTCCTACAATGAGCAGTTCTTC. This codes for CASSGASGSSYNEQFF.

The chain uses TRBV11-1 and TRBJ2-7; D perhaps matches TRBD2 (6 bases). The CDR3 sequence is 13 residues long. Germline CDR1 is SGHAT and CDR2 is FQDESV (reference sequence). The V end was cut by 4 bases, the J end by 3 bases, with 10 bases between. The CDR3 region is CASSWGTFYEQYF. The CDR3 DNA is TGTGCCAGCAGCTGGGGGACTTTCTACGAGCAGTACTTC.

On this clone: This is likely an artifact of a read error, given a far larger clone one base away. The V and J genes are TRBV6-5 and TRBJ1-2, with D possibly being TRBD1 (5 bases). CDR1 and CDR2 (germline): MNHEY, SVGAGI. CDR3 length: 14 residues. CDR3 sequence reads: CASSYSNSGPGYSF. DNA for the CDR3: TGTGCCAGCAGTTACTCGAACTCAGGGCCCGGCTACAGCTTC.

Comments on this clone: This may arise from a read error, as a much more abundant clone is one base away. The chain uses TRBV4-3 and TRBJ2-1; no reliable D call. Per germline, CDR1 LGHNA and CDR2 YSLEER. The CDR3 is made up of 17 amino acids. The CDR3 spells CATSQDMILLIYNEQFF. DNA for the CDR3: TGCGCCACCAGCCAAGATATGATCCTACTCATCTACAATGAGCAGTTCTTC.

Note on this clone: The junction does not match germline at one end; this may be a read error. This chain uses TRBV5-1 with TRBJ2-5, with TRBD2 identical over 14 bases. This CDR3 is built from 17 residues. The germline V gene encodes CDR1 SGHRS and CDR2 YFSETQ. The CDR3, as DNA: TGCGACAGCAGCCGGCTGGGGACTAGCGGGAGTCAAGAGACCCAGTACTTC. This codes for CDSSRLGTSGSQETQYF. The full variable domain, with the rest looked up from reference TRBV5-1 and TRBJ2-5, is KAGVTQTPRYLIKTRGQQVTLSCSPISGHRSVSWYQQTPGQGLQFLFEYFSETQRNKGNFPGRFSGRQFSNSRSEMNVSTLELGDSALYLCDSSRLGTSGSQETQYFGPGTRLLVL.